These T cell receptor beta chains were read from a single sample in a study of CD8+CD57+ T cells in acquired aplastic anemia. From the reads, TCRdb called clonotypes with MiXCR, one entry per CDR3 protein. The sample yields hundreds of thousands of distinct CDR3 sequences, about 70% seen once. Sequencing was carried out using sorted CD4+, CD8+, or CD8+CD57+ T cells (not recorded which) from PBMCs. Receptor source: a human donor in good health, serving as a control. Each CDR3 is given with its conserved first and last residue. Fields, in order: V gene, CDR3 protein.

V gene: TRBV7-9
CDR3 protein: CASSGTDRGHEKLFF

V gene: TRBV7-9
CDR3 protein: CASSFSGALNTEALHF

V gene: TRBV4-3
CDR3 protein: CASSQVSGGYNEQYF

V gene: TRBV29-1
CDR3 protein: CSVVGSGVDYGYTF

V gene: TRBV19
CDR3 protein: CASTMGGFSDGYTF

V gene: TRBV24-1
CDR3 protein: CATSDSLTDRAVDTIYF

V gene: TRBV7-3
CDR3 protein: CASRGGPTPPLF

V gene: TRBV19
CDR3 protein: CASSQLGTDQPQHF

V gene: TRBV11-2
CDR3 protein: CASSLDVGYGYTF

V gene: TRBV20-1
CDR3 protein: CSARPLRGRYNEQFF

V gene: TRBV9
CDR3 protein: CASSPGSSANYGYTF

V gene: TRBV9
CDR3 protein: CASSVDSSMEDTPLHF

V gene: TRBV12-3/TRBV12-4
CDR3 protein: CASSLRGFGYGYTF

V gene: TRBV24-1
CDR3 protein: CATSVGGDGGYTF

V gene: TRBV9
CDR3 protein: CASSLGSSGDTRYF

V gene: TRBV25-1
CDR3 protein: CASRHTEGRSPLLF

V gene: TRBV4-3
CDR3 protein: CASSQDPAGFWGEAFF

V gene: TRBV7-6
CDR3 protein: CASSLGARTATKNF

V gene: TRBV7-3
CDR3 protein: CASSLLRSAVTKFF

V gene: TRBV5-1
CDR3 protein: CASSPWSQANEAFF

V gene: TRBV19
CDR3 protein: CASTGQGYQPQYF

V gene: TRBV3-1
CDR3 protein: CASSRATSNQPQHF

V gene: TRBV5-6
CDR3 protein: CASSLRVGQVKETQYF

V gene: TRBV19
CDR3 protein: CASSTGQTYNEQYF

V gene: TRBV20-1
CDR3 protein: CSAPETGNSPYTF

V gene: TRBV6-5
CDR3 protein: CASSLGKQGAWGYTF

V gene: TRBV6-2/TRBV6-3
CDR3 protein: CASSLTTGTTMNTEAFF

V gene: TRBV7-2
CDR3 protein: CASTSAYEQYF

V gene: TRBV6-2/TRBV6-3
CDR3 protein: CASSYSRAVIQETQYF

V gene: TRBV19
CDR3 protein: CASSRDVSYEQYF

V gene: TRBV29-1
CDR3 protein: CSIPSGVGSGYTF

V gene: TRBV15
CDR3 protein: CATSFGSTEAFF

V gene: TRBV14
CDR3 protein: CASSQHRDRQNTEAFF

V gene: TRBV6-2/TRBV6-3
CDR3 protein: CASSYWGARGSSKGEKLFF

V gene: TRBV12-3/TRBV12-4
CDR3 protein: CASSHDSNSPLHF

V gene: TRBV7-9
CDR3 protein: CASSPGLFDGAKNIQYF

V gene: TRBV20-1
CDR3 protein: CSASSGFTNTGELFF

V gene: TRBV9
CDR3 protein: CASSVWWNQTEHF

V gene: TRBV5-8
CDR3 protein: CASSSSGPGELFF

V gene: TRBV15
CDR3 protein: CVTRGTHEQYF

V gene: TRBV20-1
CDR3 protein: CSADTQETQYTIYF

V gene: TRBV10-2
CDR3 protein: CASSDRVIVFEQYF

V gene: TRBV10-3
CDR3 protein: CAISEAGEVTEAFF

V gene: TRBV7-3
CDR3 protein: CASSSPVIGEKLFF

V gene: TRBV7-9
CDR3 protein: CASSSRRGEGSEAFF

V gene: TRBV7-9
CDR3 protein: CASSFRQLNTEAFF

V gene: TRBV20-1
CDR3 protein: CSASPGSAYDGYTF

V gene: TRBV5-1
CDR3 protein: CASSPFVTDWSYEQYF

V gene: TRBV7-3
CDR3 protein: CASSSESGRWETQYF

V gene: TRBV10-3
CDR3 protein: CAISYLTGPMNTEAFF

V gene: TRBV7-3
CDR3 protein: CASSLTRSGEQVFFF

V gene: TRBV19
CDR3 protein: CASSKTGTFTSPLHF

V gene: TRBV7-2
CDR3 protein: CASGDGGCGYTFGF

V gene: TRBV15
CDR3 protein: CATSRDRLAETQYF

V gene: TRBV7-3
CDR3 protein: CASSLIETGVSGTTIYF